Shown below are 21 T cell receptor beta chains from a single sample sequenced in a study of T cells in Graves' hyperthyroidism and ophthalmopathy. Regions amplified from RNA transcripts were the TCR beta CDR3 regions. In the first-round RT-PCR of the TCR CDR3, the HTBI primer set was used. MiXCR, applied by TCRdb to the multiplex PCR reads, yields one record per CDR3 protein. Of around 450,000 distinct CDR3 sequences in the sample, approximately 13% were seen once. The sequenced sample consisted of blood. These receptors all stem from a woman under 30 with Graves' hyperthyroidism.

The V gene is TRBV7-2, the J gene TRBJ2-7; no reliable D call. The CDR3 covers 12 residues. CDR1 and CDR2 from the germline V gene are SGHTA and FQGNSA. With 1 base removed from V and 7 bases from J, the gap between germline ends came to 8 bases. CDR3 nucleotides: TGTGCCAGCAGCTTAGGGAGTCGTGAGCAGTACTTC. Translating it yields CASSLGSREQYF. Full variable domain (missing parts from reference TRBV7-2 and TRBJ2-7): GAGVSQSPSNKVTEKGKDVELRCDPISGHTALYWYRQSLGQGLEFLIYFQGNSAPDKSGLPSDRFSAERTGGSVSTLTIQRTQQEDSAVYLCASSLGSREQYFGPGTRLTVT.

This clonotype was observed at least ten times. CDR3 DNA sequence: TGTGCCTGGAGTGTACTCACGAACACTGAAGCTTTCTTT. As protein: CAWSVLTNTEAFF. J is TRBJ1-1 and V is TRBV30, with D uncertain. There are 13 residues in the CDR3. Germline V gives CDR1 GTSNPN, CDR2 SVGIG (reference sequence). The ends were cut back, 0 bases at V and 1 base at J, with 6 bases in the middle.

This clonotype was detected many times. The chain has TRBV30 and TRBJ2-2; D not resolved. V was pared by 3 bases and J by 4 bases, with 9 bases between. The germline gives CDR1 GTSNPN, CDR2 SVGIG (reference sequence). This CDR3 is built from 13 residues. The CDR3 is CAWRPTFTGELFF. In DNA, the CDR3 is TGTGCCTGGAGACCAACTTTCACCGGGGAGCTGTTTTTT.

This clonotype was picked up many times. The chain joins TRBV20-1 to TRBJ2-4; tentative D call: TRBD2 (5 bases). V lost 6 bases, J lost 1 base, and 16 bases lay in between. Germline CDR1 DFQATT, CDR2 SNEGSKA (reference sequence). The length of the CDR3 is 15 residues. CDR3 sequence (DNA): TGCAGTGCAAGGACTCCCCGTATGGCCAAAAACATTCAGTACTTC. Residues: CSARTPRMAKNIQYF.

In this sample, this clonotype turned up a few times. The chain recombines TRBV24-1 with TRBJ2-3; D is unclear. Trimming stripped 5 bases from V and 4 bases from J, with 9 bases between. Germline lookup yields CDR1 KGHDR and CDR2 SFDVKD. This CDR3 has 13 amino acids. Written as DNA, the CDR3 is TGTGCCACCAGTGTCACGGTCCCAGATACGCAGTATTTT. Protein sequence: CATSVTVPDTQYF.

This clonotype occurred many times. The chain combines TRBV9 with TRBJ2-3; TRBD2 agrees at 10 bases. The CDR3 loop spans 16 amino acids. With 4 bases clipped from V and 0 bases from J, the junction kept 5 bases outside the gene matches. Germline lookup yields CDR1 SGDLS and CDR2 YYNGEE. The CDR3, as DNA: TGTGCCAGCAGCCTCCCTAGCGGGAGAAGCACAGATACGCAGTATTTT. It translates to CASSLPSGRSTDTQYF. Full variable domain (missing parts from reference TRBV9 and TRBJ2-3): DSGVTQTPKHLITATGQRVTLRCSPRSGDLSVYWYQQSLDQGLQFLIQYYNGEERAKGNILERFSAQQFPDLHSELNLSSLELGDSALYFCASSLPSGRSTDTQYFGPGTRLTVL.

J is TRBJ2-1 and V is TRBV24-1; 8 nucleotides match TRBD2. In germline, CDR1 is KGHDR, CDR2 SFDVKD. The CDR3 has 14 residues. Trimming at V came to 10 bases and at J to 4 bases, leaving 8 bases not matched to a gene. This CDR3 is CATQGLAPYNEQFF. The DNA of the CDR3 is TGTGCCACGCAAGGACTAGCACCATACAATGAGCAGTTCTTC.

This clonotype was counted between two and nine times. This chain connects TRBV27 to TRBJ2-7; 9 bases line up with TRBD2. Trimming took 5 bases from V and 2 from J; bases not matched to a gene: 7. CDR1 is MNHEY, CDR2 SMNVEV, per germline (reference sequence). The CDR3 runs 15 residues. The CDR3 reads CASSLRTSEAYEQYF. For the CDR3, the DNA is TGTGCCAGCAGTCTGAGGACTAGCGAGGCCTACGAGCAGTACTTC.

This clonotype was detected ten times or more. V usage is TRBV5-1 and J usage is TRBJ2-7; D tentatively reads TRBD1 or TRBD2 (6 bases each). Trimming pared 5 bases from V and 4 bases from J, leaving 16 bases between. The CDR3 extends over 14 amino acids. The germline CDR1 and CDR2 sequences are SGHRS and YFSETQ. The CDR3 loop reads CASRVSGGGYEQYF. As DNA, the CDR3 is TGCGCCAGCAGAGTAAGTGGAGGGGGGTACGAGCAGTACTTC.

This clonotype was seen a handful of times. The rearrangement uses TRBV7-6 and TRBJ2-5, with D maybe TRBD2 (8 bases). The germline V and J ends were trimmed by 0 bases and 9 bases, with 23 bases remaining between them. The CDR3 totals 17 residues. Germline loops: CDR1 SGHVS, CDR2 FNYEAQ. The CDR3 bases are TGTGCCAGCAGCTTAGCAGGGGGCGCGGGGGGCCTTAAGTCCCAGTACTTC. This encodes CASSLAGGAGGLKSQYF.

Only a few counts were recorded for this clonotype. An end of the junction differs from the germline gene, which may be a read error. The rearrangement links TRBV12-3 or TRBV12-4 to TRBJ2-7; perhaps TRBD2 as D (5 bases). The CDR3 runs to 14 residues. This CDR3 is CAGSQADSSYEQYF. The CDR3 coding sequence is TGTGCCGGCAGTCAAGCGGATAGCTCCTACGAGCAGTACTTC.

This clonotype was found many times. The chain employs TRBV11-2 and TRBJ1-2, with 7 bases identical to TRBD1. This CDR3 has 12 residues. The J segment lost 6 bases and the V segment lost 2 bases, leaving 0 bases of the junction unmatched. The germline V gene has CDR1 SGHAT and CDR2 FQNNGV. CDR3 sequence: CASSLQGDGYTF. CDR3 DNA sequence: TGTGCCAGCAGCTTACAGGGGGATGGCTACACCTTC.

This clonotype was seen more than once but under ten times. This chain links TRBV6-1 with TRBJ2-5; no clear D gene. Germline V lookup: CDR1 MNHNS, CDR2 SASEGT. The CDR3 has 17 amino acids. The V and J ends lost 2 bases and 2 bases respectively, with 18 bases between them. The DNA for the CDR3 is TGTGCCAGCAGTGAAATCGAAGGTATGGAACAGCAAGAGACCCAGTACTTC. This translates into CASSEIEGMEQQETQYF.

This clonotype was recorded at least ten times. The chain is built from TRBV10-3 and TRBJ1-2; no clear D. The CDR3 has 16 amino acids. Trimming pared 0 bases from V and 0 bases from J, leaving 11 bases between. From germline, CDR1 is ENHRY and CDR2 SYGVKD. Written as DNA, the CDR3 is TGTGCCATCAGTGAGTCGGTGCAGGCCACTAACTATGGCTACACCTTC. It specifies CAISESVQATNYGYTF.

Many counts were recorded for this clonotype. CDR3 loop: CASSWTSGSDNEQFF. CDR3 nucleotides: TGTGCCAGCAGCTGGACTAGCGGGAGCGACAATGAGCAGTTCTTC. This chain joins TRBV11-2 and TRBJ2-1, with TRBD2 matching over 13 bases. In germline, CDR1 is SGHAT, CDR2 FQNNGV. V trimming: 4 bases; J trimming: 5 bases; junction bases outside the gene matches: 2. The CDR3 has 15 amino acids.

This clonotype was found many times. The rearrangement uses TRBV11-2 and TRBJ2-1; D unresolved. Germline-derived CDR1 and CDR2 are SGHAT and FQNNGV. V was cut by 0 bases and J by 8 bases, with 11 bases left in between. The length of the CDR3 is 14 residues. In DNA form, the CDR3 reads TGTGCCAGCAGCTTAGATCGGATGGACCATGAGCAGTTCTTC. This sequence encodes CASSLDRMDHEQFF. Supplemented by reference TRBV11-2 and TRBJ2-1, the full variable domain reads EAGVAQSPRYKIIEKRQSVAFWCNPISGHATLYWYQQILGQGPKLLIQFQNNGVVDDSQLPKDRFSAERLKGVDSTLKIQPAKLEDSAVYLCASSLDRMDHEQFFGPGTRLTVL.

This clonotype appeared many times. This chain connects TRBV13 to TRBJ2-5; D is perhaps TRBD2 (6 bases). Trimming pared 4 bases from V and 5 bases from J, leaving 20 bases between. CDR3 size: 16 residues. Germline lookup yields CDR1 PRHDT and CDR2 FYEKMQ (reference sequence). CDR3 protein: CASSSGTEWGSETQYF. CDR3 bases: TGTGCCAGCAGCTCGGGGACTGAATGGGGGTCCGAGACCCAGTACTTC.

A few counts support this clonotype. This sequence joins TRBV5-5 and TRBJ2-5; 9 positions match TRBD1. This CDR3 has 16 amino acids. J was trimmed by 5 bases and V by 3 bases; bases with no gene match: 11. CDR1 and CDR2 (germline): SGHKS, YYEKEE (reference sequence). In nucleotides, the CDR3 is TGTGCCAGCAGCTCATCCGGGACAGGGAGTGGGGAGACCCAGTACTTC. Its translation: CASSSSGTGSGETQYF.

In its sample, this clonotype was seen many times. This chain joins TRBV28 and TRBJ1-4; TRBD1 agrees at 7 bases. Germline trimming cut 6 bases from V and 8 bases from J; bases unmatched to any gene: 6. The CDR3 contains 13 residues. The germline CDR1 and CDR2 sequences are MDHEN and SYDVKM. The CDR3 bases are TGTGCCAGCAGCGACACAGGGGAGGAAAAACTGTTTTTT. Encoded protein: CASSDTGEEKLFF.

The chain joins TRBV13 to TRBJ2-1; tentative D call: TRBD2 (6 bases). Deletions cut 5 bases from V and 7 bases from J, with 12 bases between. The CDR3 sequence is 13 residues long. Germline V CDR1 and CDR2: PRHDT, FYEKMQ (reference sequence). CDR3 DNA: TGTGCCAGCAGCCCTCGGGCGGGAAATGAGCAGTTCTTC. Translation gives CASSPRAGNEQFF.

This clonotype was observed many times. The V call is TRBV13, the J call TRBJ1-1; D is ambiguous. The CDR3 has 15 residues. CDR1 and CDR2 (germline): PRHDT, FYEKMQ (reference sequence). The V and J ends lost 0 bases and 0 bases respectively, with 8 bases between them. This chain's CDR3 is CASSLGGGMNTEAFF. CDR3 coding DNA: TGTGCCAGCAGCTTAGGTGGAGGGATGAACACTGAAGCTTTCTTT.